This T cell receptor (beta chain) is drawn from a study of T cells in Graves' hyperthyroidism and ophthalmopathy (dated by TCRdb to between 2018 and 2021). Describing the broader study: To identify distinguishing TCR V-J signatures, a discovery cohort of around 98 patients was used, comprising approximately 40 with Graves' ophthalmopathy and approximately 57 with stable Graves' hyperthyroidism. The paper describes TCR Vbeta CDR3 sequencing of 120 to 150 peripheral blood samples, made up of some 42 ophthalmopathy patients, some 80 hyperthyroidism patients and about 17 progressor patients. Thyroid tissue and blood T-cell repertoires from six or seven Graves' hyperthyroidism patients were also compared in the study. Whether ophthalmopathy could be predicted prospectively was tested in an independent validation cohort made up of some 20 hyperthyroidism patients plus 17 patients who later progressed to ophthalmopathy. Once sampling was done, hyperthyroidism patients were given methimazole at a starting dose of 30 mg daily, whereas ophthalmopathy patients were given high-dose intravenous methylprednisolone. The approximately 100 discovery patients were divided at random into training and test sets in a 7:3 ratio. The investigation overall reported the following: No statistical method was used to set the sample size in advance, and investigators knew the group allocation. In validation, progression to ophthalmopathy was predicted by the model with 70% to 71% sensitivity and approximately 78% specificity, a median of roughly 6 months before onset. A 13 V-J signature model separated ophthalmopathy from stable hyperthyroidism, with about 90% sensitivity and about 81% specificity in cross-validation and 80%/75% in testing. Blood samples also contained most of the expanded thyroid clonotypes (frequency above 0.001), which suggests that blood repertoires may reflect thyroid immune responses.

Any patient with an uncontrolled infection, another autoimmune disease, pregnancy or lactation was excluded. Diagnoses relied on clinical symptoms, serum thyroxine and TRAb, thyroid ultrasound and orbital computed tomography. Total RNA was extracted with Trizol reagent, and quality was checked on an Agilent 2100 Bioanalyzer. V and J are truncated by 5 bases and 2 bases respectively, leaving an intervening sequence of 9 bases. CDR1 is given as SEHNR and CDR2 as FQNEAQ, both from the germline V gene (reference sequence). The CDR3 numbers 14 residues from cysteine through phenylalanine. The read is trimmed to its CDR3 DNA, 42 bases read in frame from base 1. With regard to this clonotype: The antigen this receptor binds is unknown. The input lacks base qualities; no much larger clone sits a single base away.

The TCR beta CDR3 regions were amplified from the RNA transcripts. The first round of RT-PCR for the TCR CDR3 was performed with the HTBI primer set and the Qiagen OneStep RT-PCR kit. A second multiplex PCR round built the libraries, followed by size selection and purification. Sequencing of the libraries was done on an Illumina HiSeq2000 using paired-end 100 bp reads. Under the source paper's analysis protocol: Raw data were processed with SOAPnuke, discarding reads with adapters, uncalled bases, mean Phred below 15, or no exact constant-primer or identifier match. High-quality paired reads were merged using COPE v1.2.5, and each unique nucleotide sequence was defined as a clonotype. MiTCR v1.1 was used to align the clonotypes against IMGT TRBV, TRBD and TRBJ reference segments. Analysis was restricted to V-J combinations with a frequency above 0.0001, which covered over 98% of repertoires. The TCS score was defined as the ratio of F50 (clonal expansion) to E x V (chaos), calculated using BLOSUM62-based TCRdist between CDR3 peptides within each V-J. Welch's t-statistics and random forest reduced just over 500 V-J features to some 14, which were used in a naive Bayes classifier (R e1071). The similarity between thyroid and blood repertoires was quantified using the Morisita-Horn index. The public sequencing data were trimmed at Q25 with fastp and processed into clonotypes with MiXCR by TCRdb, which kept only in-frame beta chains. CDR3 protein duplicates are merged, each entry listing the most common genes and DNA. TCRdb's processing, not the authors', yielded these V and J calls. Counted in this sample were roughly 500,000 distinct CDR3 sequences; 40% to 55% of them appeared once. In total, the top ten clones hold 44% of the sample.

Sequencing was performed on peripheral blood or thyroid tissue (not recorded which). The chain employs TRBV7-9 and TRBJ1-4; TRBD1 is a weak D gene call, 5 bases matching. This sequence originates from an adult woman with Graves' disease, either hyperthyroidism or ophthalmopathy (not recorded which). The DNA sequence is as follows: TGTGCCAGCAGCCACCGGGGCACTAATGAAAAACTGTTTTTT. This is translated as CASSHRGTNEKLFF.